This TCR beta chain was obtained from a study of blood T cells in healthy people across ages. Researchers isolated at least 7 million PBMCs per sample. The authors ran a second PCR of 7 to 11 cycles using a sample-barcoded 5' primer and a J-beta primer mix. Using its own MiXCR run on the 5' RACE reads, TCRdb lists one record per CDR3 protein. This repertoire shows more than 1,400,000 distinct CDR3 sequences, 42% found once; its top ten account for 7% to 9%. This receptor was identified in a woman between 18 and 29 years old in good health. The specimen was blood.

The CDR3, as DNA: TGCAGTGCTGCTTCCCGGACAACCTACGGGCAGTACTTC. Translation gives CSAASRTTYGQYF. V gene TRBV20-1 combines with J gene TRBJ2-4; TRBD1 is a possible D gene (5 bases). Germline V gives CDR1 DFQATT, CDR2 SNEGSKA (reference sequence). This CDR3 has 13 residues. The V gene lost 5 bases and the J gene lost 13 bases, with 21 bases spanning the gap.